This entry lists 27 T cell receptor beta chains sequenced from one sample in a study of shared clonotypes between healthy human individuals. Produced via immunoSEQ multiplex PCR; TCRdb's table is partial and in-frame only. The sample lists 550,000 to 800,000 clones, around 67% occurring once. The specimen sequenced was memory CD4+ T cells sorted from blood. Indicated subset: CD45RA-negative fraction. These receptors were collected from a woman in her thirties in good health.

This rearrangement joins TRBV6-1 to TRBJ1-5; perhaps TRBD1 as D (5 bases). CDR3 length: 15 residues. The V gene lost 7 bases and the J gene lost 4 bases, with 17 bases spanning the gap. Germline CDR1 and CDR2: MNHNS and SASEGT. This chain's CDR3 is CASTSSTGPNQPQHF. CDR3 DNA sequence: TGTGCCAGCACCTCAAGTACGGGGCCGAATCAGCCCCAGCATTTT.

CDR3 sequence (DNA): TGTGCCAGCAGTACGACAGGGCGAACCTACGAGCAGTACTTC. Its translation: CASSTTGRTYEQYF. The rearrangement joins TRBV6-8 to TRBJ2-7; 7 nucleotides align to TRBD1. In germline, CDR1 is MNHGY, CDR2 SAAAGT. V trimming: 5 bases; J trimming: 2 bases; junction bases outside the gene matches: 6. The length of the CDR3 is 14 residues.

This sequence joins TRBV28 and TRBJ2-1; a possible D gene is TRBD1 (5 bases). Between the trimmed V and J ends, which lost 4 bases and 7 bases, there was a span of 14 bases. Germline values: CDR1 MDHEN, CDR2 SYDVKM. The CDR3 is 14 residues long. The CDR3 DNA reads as TGTGCCAGCAGTTCAAACAGGTTCGGGAATGAGCAGTTCTTC. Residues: CASSSNRFGNEQFF.

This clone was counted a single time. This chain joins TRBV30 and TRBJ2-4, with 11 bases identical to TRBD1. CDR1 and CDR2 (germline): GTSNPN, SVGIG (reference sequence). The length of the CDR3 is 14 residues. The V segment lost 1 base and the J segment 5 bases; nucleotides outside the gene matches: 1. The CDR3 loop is CAWSAGQGENIQYF. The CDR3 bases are TGTGCCTGGAGTGCGGGACAGGGGGAAAACATTCAGTACTTC.

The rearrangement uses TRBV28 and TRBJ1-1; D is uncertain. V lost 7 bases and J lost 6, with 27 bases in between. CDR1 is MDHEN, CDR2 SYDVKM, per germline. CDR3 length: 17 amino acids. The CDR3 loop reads CASIALGGRDSSAEAFF. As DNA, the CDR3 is TGTGCCAGCATAGCCCTCGGAGGGCGGGATTCAAGCGCTGAAGCTTTCTTT.

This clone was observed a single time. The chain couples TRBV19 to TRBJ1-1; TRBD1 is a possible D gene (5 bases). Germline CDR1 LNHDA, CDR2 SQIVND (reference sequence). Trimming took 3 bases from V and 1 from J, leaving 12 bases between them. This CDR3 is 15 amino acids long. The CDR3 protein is CASSIPGIPNTEAFF. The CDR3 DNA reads TGTGCCAGTAGTATCCCAGGGATTCCGAACACTGAAGCTTTCTTT.

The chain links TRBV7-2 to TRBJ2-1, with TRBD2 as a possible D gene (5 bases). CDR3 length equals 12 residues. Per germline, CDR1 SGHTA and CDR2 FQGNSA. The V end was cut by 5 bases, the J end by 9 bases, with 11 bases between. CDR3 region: CASSRSGGEQFF. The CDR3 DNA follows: TGTGCCAGCAGCCGTAGTGGAGGTGAGCAGTTCTTC.

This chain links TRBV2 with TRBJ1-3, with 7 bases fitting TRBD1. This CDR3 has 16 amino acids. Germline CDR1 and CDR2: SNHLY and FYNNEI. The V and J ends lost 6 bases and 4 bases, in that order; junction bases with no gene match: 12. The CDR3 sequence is CASRTGTANRGNTIYF. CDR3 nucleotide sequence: TGTGCCAGCAGGACCGGGACAGCAAATCGCGGAAACACCATATATTTT. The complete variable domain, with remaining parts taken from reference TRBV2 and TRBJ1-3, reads EPEVTQTPSHQVTQMGQEVILRCVPISNHLYFYWYRQILGQKVEFLVSFYNNEISEKSEIFDDQFSVERPDGSNFTLKIRSTKLEDSAMYFCASRTGTANRGNTIYFGEGSWLTVV.

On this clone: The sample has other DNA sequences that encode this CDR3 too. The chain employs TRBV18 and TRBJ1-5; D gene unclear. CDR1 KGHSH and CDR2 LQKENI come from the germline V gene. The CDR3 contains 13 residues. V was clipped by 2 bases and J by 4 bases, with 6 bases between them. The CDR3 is CASSPGLNQPQHF. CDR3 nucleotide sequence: TGTGCCAGCTCACCAGGCCTTAATCAGCCCCAGCATTTT.

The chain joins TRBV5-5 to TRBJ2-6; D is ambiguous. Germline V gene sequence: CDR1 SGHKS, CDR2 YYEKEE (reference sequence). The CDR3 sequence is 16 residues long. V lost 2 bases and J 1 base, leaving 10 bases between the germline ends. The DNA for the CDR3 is TGTGCCAGCAGCTTTAGAAGCTTGTCTGGGGCCAACGTCCTGACTTTC. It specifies CASSFRSLSGANVLTF.

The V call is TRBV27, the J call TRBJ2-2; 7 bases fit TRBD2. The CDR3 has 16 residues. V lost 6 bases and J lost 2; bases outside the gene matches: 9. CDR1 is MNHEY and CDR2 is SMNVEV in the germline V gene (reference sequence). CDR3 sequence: CASRSSGPLNTGELFF. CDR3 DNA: TGTGCCAGCAGGAGTAGCGGGCCTCTTAACACCGGGGAGCTGTTTTTT.

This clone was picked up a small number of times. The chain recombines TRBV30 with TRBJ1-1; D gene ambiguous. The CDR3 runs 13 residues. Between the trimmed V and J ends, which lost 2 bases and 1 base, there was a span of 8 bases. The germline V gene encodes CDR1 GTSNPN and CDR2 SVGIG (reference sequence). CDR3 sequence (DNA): TGTGCCTGGAGTTCCCGGGCGAACACTGAAGCTTTCTTT. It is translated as CAWSSRANTEAFF.

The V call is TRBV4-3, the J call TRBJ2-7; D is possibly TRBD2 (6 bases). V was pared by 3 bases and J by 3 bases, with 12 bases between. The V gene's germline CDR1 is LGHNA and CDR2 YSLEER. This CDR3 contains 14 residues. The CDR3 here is CASSHQLSGYEQYF. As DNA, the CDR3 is TGCGCCAGCAGCCACCAGCTTAGCGGCTACGAGCAGTACTTC.

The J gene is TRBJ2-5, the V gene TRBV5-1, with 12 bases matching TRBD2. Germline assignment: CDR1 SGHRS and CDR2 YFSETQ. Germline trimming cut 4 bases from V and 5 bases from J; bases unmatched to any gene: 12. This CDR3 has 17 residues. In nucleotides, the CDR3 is TGCGCCAGCAGCGTTGGCCTCCTAGCGGGAGGGAGGGAGACCCAGTACTTC. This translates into CASSVGLLAGGRETQYF. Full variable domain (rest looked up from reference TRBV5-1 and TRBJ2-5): KAGVTQTPRYLIKTRGQQVTLSCSPISGHRSVSWYQQTPGQGLQFLFEYFSETQRNKGNFPGRFSGRQFSNSRSEMNVSTLELGDSALYLCASSVGLLAGGRETQYFGPGTRLLVL.

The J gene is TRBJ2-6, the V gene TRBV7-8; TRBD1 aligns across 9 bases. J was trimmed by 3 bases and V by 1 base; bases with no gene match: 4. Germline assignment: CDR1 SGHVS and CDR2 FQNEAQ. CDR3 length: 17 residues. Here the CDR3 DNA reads TGTGCCAGCAGCTTAGTGTACAGGGGGCTTGGGGCCAACGTCCTGACTTTC. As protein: CASSLVYRGLGANVLTF.

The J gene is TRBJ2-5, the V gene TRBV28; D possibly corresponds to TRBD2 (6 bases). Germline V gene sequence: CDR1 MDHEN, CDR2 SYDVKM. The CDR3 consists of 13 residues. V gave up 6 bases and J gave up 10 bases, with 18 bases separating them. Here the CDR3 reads CASSLIQPGDQYF. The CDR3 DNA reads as TGTGCCAGCAGCCTAATACAACCGGGGGACCAGTACTTC.

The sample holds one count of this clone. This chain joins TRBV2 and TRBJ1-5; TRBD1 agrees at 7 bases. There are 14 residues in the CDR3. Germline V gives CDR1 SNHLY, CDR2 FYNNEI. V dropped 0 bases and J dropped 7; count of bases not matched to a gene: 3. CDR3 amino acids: CASSEADRVQPQHF. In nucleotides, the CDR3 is TGTGCCAGCAGTGAAGCAGACAGGGTGCAGCCCCAGCATTTT.

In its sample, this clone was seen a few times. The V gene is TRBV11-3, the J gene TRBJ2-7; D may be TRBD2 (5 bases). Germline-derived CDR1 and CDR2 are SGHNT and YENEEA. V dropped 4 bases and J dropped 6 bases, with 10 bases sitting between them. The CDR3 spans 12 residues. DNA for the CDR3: TGTGCCAGCAGCTCCGGACGGGGCGAGCAGTACTTC. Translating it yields CASSSGRGEQYF. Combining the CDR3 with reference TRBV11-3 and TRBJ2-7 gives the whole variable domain EAGVVQSPRYKIIEKKQPVAFWCNPISGHNTLYWYLQNLGQGPELLIRYENEEAVDDSQLPKDRFSAERLKGVDSTLKIQPAELGDSAVYLCASSSGRGEQYFGPGTRLTVT.

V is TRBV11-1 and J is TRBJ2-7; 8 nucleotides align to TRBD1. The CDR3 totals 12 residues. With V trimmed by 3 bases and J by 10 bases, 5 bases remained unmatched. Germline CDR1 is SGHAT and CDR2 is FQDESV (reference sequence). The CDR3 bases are TGTGCCAGCAGCTTGCACAGGGGGGAACAGTACTTC. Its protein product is CASSLHRGEQYF.

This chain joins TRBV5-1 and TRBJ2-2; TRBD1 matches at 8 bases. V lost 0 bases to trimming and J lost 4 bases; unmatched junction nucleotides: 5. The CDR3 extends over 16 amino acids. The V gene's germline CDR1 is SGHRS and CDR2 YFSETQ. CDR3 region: CASSLALRGRTGELFF. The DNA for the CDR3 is TGCGCCAGCAGCTTGGCCCTCAGGGGGCGCACCGGGGAGCTGTTTTTT.

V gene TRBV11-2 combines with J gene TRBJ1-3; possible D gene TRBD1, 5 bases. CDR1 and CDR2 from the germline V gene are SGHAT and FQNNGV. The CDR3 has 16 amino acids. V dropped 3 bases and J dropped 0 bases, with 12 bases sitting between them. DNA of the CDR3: TGTGCCAGCAGCTTCGCCGACAGACACTCTGGAAACACCATATATTTT. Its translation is CASSFADRHSGNTIYF. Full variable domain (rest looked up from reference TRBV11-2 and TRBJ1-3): EAGVAQSPRYKIIEKRQSVAFWCNPISGHATLYWYQQILGQGPKLLIQFQNNGVVDDSQLPKDRFSAERLKGVDSTLKIQPAKLEDSAVYLCASSFADRHSGNTIYFGEGSWLTVV.

CDR3 amino acids: CASKMTGPDEQYF. The CDR3 DNA sequence: TGTGCCAGCAAAATGACAGGGCCCGACGAGCAGTACTTC. The chain has TRBV6-6 and TRBJ2-7; TRBD1 agrees at 7 bases. Germline CDR1 MNHNY, CDR2 SVGAGI (reference sequence). V dropped 7 bases and J dropped 5; count of bases not matched to a gene: 8. CDR3 length: 13 residues.

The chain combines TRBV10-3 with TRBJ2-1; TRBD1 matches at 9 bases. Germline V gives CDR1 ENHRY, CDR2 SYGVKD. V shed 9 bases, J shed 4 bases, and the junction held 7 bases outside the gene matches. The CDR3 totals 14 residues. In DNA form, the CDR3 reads TGTGCCATGGGAGTGACAGGGGGATACAATGAGCAGTTCTTC. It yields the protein CAMGVTGGYNEQFF.

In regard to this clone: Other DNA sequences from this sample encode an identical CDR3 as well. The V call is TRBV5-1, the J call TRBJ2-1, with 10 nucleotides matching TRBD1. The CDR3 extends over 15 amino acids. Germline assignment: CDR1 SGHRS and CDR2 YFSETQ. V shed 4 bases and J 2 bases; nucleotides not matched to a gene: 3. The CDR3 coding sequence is TGCGCCAGCAGCCCGGACAGGGGGGCCTACAATGAGCAGTTCTTC. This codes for CASSPDRGAYNEQFF.

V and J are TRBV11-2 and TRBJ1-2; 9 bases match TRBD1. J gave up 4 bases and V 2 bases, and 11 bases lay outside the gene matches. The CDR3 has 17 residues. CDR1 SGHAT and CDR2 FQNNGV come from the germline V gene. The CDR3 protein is CASSLRDRAHNSYGYTF. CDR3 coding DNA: TGTGCCAGCAGCTTACGGGACAGGGCCCATAATAGCTATGGCTACACCTTC.

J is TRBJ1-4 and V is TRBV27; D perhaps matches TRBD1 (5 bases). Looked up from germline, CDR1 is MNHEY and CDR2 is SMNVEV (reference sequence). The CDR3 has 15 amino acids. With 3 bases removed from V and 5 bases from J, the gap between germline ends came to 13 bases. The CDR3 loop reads CASSLWGGGNEKLFF. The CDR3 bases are TGTGCCAGCAGTTTGTGGGGTGGGGGGAATGAAAAACTGTTTTTT.

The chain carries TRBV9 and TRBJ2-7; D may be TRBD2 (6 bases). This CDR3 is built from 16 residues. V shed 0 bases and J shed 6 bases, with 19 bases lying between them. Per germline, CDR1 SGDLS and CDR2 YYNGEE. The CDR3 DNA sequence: TGTGCCAGCAGCGTAGCTTCCCTGGAGGGCTCGCTCGAGCAGTACTTC. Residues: CASSVASLEGSLEQYF.